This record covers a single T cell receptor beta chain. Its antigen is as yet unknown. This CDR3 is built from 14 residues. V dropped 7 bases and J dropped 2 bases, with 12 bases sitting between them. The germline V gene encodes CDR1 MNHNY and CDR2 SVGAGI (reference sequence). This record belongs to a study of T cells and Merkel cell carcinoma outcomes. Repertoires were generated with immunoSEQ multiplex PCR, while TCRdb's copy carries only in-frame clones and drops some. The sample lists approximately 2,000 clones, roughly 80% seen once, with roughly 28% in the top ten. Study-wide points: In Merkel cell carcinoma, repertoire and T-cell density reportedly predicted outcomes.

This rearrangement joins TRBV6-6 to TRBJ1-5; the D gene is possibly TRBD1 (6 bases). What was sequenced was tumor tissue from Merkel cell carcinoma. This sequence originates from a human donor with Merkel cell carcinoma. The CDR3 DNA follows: TGTGCCAGCAATGGGGGGCTGGGCAATCAGCCCCAGCATTTT. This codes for CASNGGLGNQPQHF.